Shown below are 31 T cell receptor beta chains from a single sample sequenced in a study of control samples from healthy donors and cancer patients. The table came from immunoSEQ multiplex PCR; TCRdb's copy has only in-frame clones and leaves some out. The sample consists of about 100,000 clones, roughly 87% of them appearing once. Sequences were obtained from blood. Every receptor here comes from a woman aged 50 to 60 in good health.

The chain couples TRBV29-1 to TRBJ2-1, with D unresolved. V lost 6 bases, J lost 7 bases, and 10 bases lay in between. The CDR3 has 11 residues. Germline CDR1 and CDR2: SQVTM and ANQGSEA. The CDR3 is CSVLEMNEQFF. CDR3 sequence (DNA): TGCAGCGTCTTAGAAATGAATGAGCAGTTCTTC.

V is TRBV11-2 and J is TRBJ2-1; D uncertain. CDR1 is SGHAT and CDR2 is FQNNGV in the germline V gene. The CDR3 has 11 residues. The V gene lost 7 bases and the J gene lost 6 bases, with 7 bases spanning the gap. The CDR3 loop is CASTAINEQFF. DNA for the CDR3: TGTGCCAGCACCGCCATCAATGAGCAGTTCTTC.

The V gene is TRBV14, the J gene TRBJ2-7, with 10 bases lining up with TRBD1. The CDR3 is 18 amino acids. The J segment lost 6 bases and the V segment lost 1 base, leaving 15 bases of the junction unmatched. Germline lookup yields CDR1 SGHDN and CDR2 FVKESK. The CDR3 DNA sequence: TGTGCCAGCAGCCAAGGAGGGACAGGGGAAAAGATATCGGTCGAGCAGTACTTC. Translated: CASSQGGTGEKISVEQYF.

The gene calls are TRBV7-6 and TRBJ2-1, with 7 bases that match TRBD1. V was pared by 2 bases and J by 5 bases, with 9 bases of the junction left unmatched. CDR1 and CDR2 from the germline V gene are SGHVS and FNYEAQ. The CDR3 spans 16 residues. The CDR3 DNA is TGTGCCAGCAGCTTAAGTCTTCAGGGGGTTAACAATGAGCAGTTCTTC. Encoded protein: CASSLSLQGVNNEQFF.

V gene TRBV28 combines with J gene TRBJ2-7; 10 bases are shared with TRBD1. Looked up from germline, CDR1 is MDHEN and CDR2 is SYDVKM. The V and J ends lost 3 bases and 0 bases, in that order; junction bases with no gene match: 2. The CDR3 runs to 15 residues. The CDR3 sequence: CASSLTGGLSYEQYV. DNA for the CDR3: TGTGCCAGCAGTTTGACAGGGGGCCTCTCCTACGAGCAGTACGTC.

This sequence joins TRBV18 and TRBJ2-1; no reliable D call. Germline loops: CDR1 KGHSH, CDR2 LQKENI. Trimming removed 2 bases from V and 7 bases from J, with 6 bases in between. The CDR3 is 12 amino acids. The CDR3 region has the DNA TGTGCCAGCTCACCAAATCGGAATGAGCAGTTCTTC. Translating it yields CASSPNRNEQFF.

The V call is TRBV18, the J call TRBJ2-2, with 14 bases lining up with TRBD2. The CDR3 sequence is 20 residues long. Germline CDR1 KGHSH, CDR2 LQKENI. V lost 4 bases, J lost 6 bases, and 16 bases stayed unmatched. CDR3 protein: CASSLNPGLAGVLGAGELFF. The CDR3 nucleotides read TGTGCCAGCTCACTAAACCCGGGACTAGCGGGAGTTCTGGGCGCCGGGGAGCTGTTTTTT.

The CDR3 bases are TGTGCCTGGAGTAGAAGAGGGGGGGGTCGGAATGAGCAGTTCTTC. Amino acids: CAWSRRGGGRNEQFF. The rearrangement links TRBV30 to TRBJ2-1; the D gene is possibly TRBD2 (7 bases). The CDR3 consists of 15 residues. From germline, CDR1 is GTSNPN and CDR2 SVGIG (reference sequence). Trimming took 2 bases from V and 7 from J, leaving 18 bases between them.

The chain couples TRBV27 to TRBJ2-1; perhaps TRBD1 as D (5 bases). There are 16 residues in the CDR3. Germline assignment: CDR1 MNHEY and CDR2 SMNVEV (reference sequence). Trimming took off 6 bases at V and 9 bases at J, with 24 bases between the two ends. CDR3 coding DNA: TGTGCCAGCAGACCCCAGATCCCGGTAGGGGCCGCTGAGCAGTTCTTC. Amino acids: CASRPQIPVGAAEQFF.

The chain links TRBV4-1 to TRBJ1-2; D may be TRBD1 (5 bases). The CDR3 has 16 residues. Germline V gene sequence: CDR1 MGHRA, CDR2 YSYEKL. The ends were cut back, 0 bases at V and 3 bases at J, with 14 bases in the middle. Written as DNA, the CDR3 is TGCGCCAGCAGCCAAGATCAGGGTGGGACGCACTATGGCTACACCTTC. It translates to CASSQDQGGTHYGYTF.

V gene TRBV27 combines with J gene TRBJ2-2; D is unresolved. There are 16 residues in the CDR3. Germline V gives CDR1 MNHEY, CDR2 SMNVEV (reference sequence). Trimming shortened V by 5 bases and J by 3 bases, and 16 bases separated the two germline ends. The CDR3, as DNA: TGTGCCAGCAGTCACAACTGGAATTATTACACCGGGGAGCTGTTTTTT. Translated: CASSHNWNYYTGELFF.

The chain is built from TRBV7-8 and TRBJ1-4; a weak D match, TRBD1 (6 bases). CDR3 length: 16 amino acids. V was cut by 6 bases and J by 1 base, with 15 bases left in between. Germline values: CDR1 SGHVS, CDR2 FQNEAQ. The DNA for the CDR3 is TGTGCCAGCAGTTTCCAGGGGAGGGTAACTAATGAAAAACTGTTTTTT. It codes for CASSFQGRVTNEKLFF. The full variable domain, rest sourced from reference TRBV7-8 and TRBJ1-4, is GAGVSQSPRYKVAKRGQDVALRCDPISGHVSLFWYQQALGQGPEFLTYFQNEAQLDKSGLPSDRFFAERPEGSVSTLKIQRTQQEDSAVYLCASSFQGRVTNEKLFFGSGTQLSVL.

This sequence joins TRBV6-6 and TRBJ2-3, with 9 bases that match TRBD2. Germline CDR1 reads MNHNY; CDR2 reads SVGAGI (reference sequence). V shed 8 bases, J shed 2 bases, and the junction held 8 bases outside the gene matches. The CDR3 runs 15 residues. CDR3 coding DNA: TGTGCCAGCGGCGACAGCGGGAGGCTCACAGATACGCAGTATTTT. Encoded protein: CASGDSGRLTDTQYF.

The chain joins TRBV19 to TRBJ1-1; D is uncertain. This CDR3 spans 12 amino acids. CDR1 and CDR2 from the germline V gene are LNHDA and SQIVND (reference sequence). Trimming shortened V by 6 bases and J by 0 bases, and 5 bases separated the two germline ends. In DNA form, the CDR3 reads TGTGCCAGTAGATCCTTGAACACTGAAGCTTTCTTT. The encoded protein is CASRSLNTEAFF.

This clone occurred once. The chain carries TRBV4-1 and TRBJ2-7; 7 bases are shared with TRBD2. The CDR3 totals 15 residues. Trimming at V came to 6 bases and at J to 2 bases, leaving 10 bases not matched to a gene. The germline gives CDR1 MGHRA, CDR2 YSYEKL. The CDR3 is CASRGLGGMTYEQYF. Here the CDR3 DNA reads TGCGCCAGCAGGGGCTTGGGAGGGATGACCTACGAGCAGTACTTC.

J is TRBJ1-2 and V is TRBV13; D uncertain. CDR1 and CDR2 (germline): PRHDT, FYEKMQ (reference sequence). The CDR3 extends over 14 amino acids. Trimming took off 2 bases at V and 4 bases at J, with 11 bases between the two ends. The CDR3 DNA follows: TGTGCCAGCAGCTTACGACCGAGACTCTATGGCTACACCTTC. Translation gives CASSLRPRLYGYTF. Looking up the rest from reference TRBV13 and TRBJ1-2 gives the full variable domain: AAGVIQSPRHLIKEKRETATLKCYPIPRHDTVYWYQQGPGQDPQFLISFYEKMQSDKGSIPDRFSAQQFSDYHSELNMSSLELGDSALYFCASSLRPRLYGYTFGSGTRLTVV.

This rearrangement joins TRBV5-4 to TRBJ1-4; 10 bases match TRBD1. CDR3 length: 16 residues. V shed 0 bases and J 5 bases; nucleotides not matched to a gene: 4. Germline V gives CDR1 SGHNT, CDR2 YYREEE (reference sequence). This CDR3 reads CASSLAQGQGNEKLFF. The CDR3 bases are TGTGCCAGCAGCTTGGCACAGGGACAGGGGAATGAAAAACTGTTTTTT. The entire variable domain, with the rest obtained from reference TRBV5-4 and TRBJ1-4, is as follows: ETGVTQSPTHLIKTRGQQVTLRCSSQSGHNTVSWYQQALGQGPQFIFQYYREEENGRGNFPPRFSGLQFPNYSSELNVNALELDDSALYLCASSLAQGQGNEKLFFGSGTQLSVL.

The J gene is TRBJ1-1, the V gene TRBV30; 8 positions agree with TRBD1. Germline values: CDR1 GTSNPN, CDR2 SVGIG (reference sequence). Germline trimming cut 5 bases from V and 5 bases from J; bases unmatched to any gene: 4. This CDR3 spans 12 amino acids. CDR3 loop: CAWGQGWTEAFF. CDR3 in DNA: TGTGCCTGGGGACAGGGATGGACTGAAGCTTTCTTT.

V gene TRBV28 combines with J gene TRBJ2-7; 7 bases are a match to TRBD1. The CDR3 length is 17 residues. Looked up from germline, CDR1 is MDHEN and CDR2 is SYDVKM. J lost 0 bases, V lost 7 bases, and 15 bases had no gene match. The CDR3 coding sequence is TGTGCCAGCACGGGTCAATCCGGGACAGAGAGCTCCTACGAGCAGTACGTC. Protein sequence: CASTGQSGTESSYEQYV.

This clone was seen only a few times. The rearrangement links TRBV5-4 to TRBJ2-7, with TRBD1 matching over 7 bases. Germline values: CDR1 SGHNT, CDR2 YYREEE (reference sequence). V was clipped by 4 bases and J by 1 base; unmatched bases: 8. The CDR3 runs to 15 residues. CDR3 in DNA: TGTGCCAGCAGCCCACCCCAGGGACAGTCCTACGAGCAGTACTTC. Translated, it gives CASSPPQGQSYEQYF.

As DNA, the CDR3 is TGCAGTGCTAGTATGGGACATGGTAATTCACCCCTCCACTTT. Amino acids: CSASMGHGNSPLHF. The rearrangement joins TRBV20-1 to TRBJ1-6; perhaps TRBD1 as D (6 bases). Deletions cut 3 bases from V and 6 bases from J, with 12 bases between. The CDR3 extends over 14 amino acids. In germline, CDR1 is DFQATT, CDR2 SNEGSKA (reference sequence).

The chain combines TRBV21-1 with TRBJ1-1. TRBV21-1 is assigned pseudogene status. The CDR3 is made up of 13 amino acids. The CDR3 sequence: CASSVPGLAEAFF. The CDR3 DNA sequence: TGTGCCAGCAGCGTCCCGGGACTTGCTGAAGCTTTCTTT.

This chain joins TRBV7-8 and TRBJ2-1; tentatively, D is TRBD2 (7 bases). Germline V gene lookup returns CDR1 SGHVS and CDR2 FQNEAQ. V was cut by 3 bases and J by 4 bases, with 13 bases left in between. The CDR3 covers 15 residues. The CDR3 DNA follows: TGTGCCAGCAGCTTGCGCGGGGGCCATTACAATGAGCAGTTCTTC. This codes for CASSLRGGHYNEQFF.

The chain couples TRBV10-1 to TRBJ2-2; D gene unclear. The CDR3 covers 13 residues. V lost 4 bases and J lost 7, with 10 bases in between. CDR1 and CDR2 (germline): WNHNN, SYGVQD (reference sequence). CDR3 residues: CASSASRIGELFF. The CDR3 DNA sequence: TGCGCCAGCAGTGCATCCAGGATCGGGGAGCTGTTTTTT.

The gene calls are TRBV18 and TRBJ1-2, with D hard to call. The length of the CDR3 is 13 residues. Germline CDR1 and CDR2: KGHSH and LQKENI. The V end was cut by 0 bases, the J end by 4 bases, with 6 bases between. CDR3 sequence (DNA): TGTGCCAGCTCACCACCGGCTCCCTATGGCTACACCTTC. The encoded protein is CASSPPAPYGYTF.

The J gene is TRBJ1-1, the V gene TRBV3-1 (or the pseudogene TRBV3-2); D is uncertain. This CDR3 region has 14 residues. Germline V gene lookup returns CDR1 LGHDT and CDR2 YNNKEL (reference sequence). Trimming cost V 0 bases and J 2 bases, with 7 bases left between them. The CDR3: CASSQDRINTEAFF. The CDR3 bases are TGTGCCAGCAGCCAAGATAGGATAAACACTGAAGCTTTCTTT.

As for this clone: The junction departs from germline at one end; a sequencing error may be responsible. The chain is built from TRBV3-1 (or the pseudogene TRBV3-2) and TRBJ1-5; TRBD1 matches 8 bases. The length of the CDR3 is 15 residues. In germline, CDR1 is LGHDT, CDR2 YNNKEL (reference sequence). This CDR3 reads CASSKDRGDNQPQHF. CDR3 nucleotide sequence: TGTGCCAGCAGCAAAGACAGGGGAGACAATCAGCCCCAGCATTTT.

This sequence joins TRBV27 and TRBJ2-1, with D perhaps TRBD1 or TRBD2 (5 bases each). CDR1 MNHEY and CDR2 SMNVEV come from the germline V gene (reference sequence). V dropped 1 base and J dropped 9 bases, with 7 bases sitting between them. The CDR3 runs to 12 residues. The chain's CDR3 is CASSLFGGEQFF. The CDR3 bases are TGTGCCAGCAGTTTATTTGGGGGTGAGCAGTTCTTC.

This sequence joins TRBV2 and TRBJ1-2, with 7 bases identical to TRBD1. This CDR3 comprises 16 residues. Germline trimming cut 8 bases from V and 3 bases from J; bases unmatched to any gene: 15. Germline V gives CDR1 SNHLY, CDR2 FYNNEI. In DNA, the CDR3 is TGTGCCAGCCCTAGCCGACAGGGTCCCGCATACTATGGCTACACCTTC. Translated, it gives CASPSRQGPAYYGYTF.

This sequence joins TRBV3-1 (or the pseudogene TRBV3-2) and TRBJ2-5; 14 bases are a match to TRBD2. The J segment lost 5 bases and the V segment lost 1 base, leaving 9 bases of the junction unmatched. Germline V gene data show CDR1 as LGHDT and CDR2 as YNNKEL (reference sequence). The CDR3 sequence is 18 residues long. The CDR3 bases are TGTGCCAGCAGCCAAGTGTTGGGGACTAGCGGGAGAGACGAGACCCAGTACTTC. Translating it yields CASSQVLGTSGRDETQYF.

DNA for the CDR3: TGCAGTGCTAGTGAGCGGGAGGTAACACGGGCGCAGTATTTT. Its protein is CSASEREVTRAQYF. The V and J genes are TRBV20-1 and TRBJ2-3; 9 bases line up with TRBD2. The CDR3 length is 14 residues. V gave up 3 bases and J gave up 10 bases; unmatched junction bases: 11. Germline V gene lookup returns CDR1 DFQATT and CDR2 SNEGSKA (reference sequence).